The clone carrying this TCR beta chain is medium-sized (0.01 to 0.1%) by share. Only in-frame clones appear in the TCRdb table, and some are missing; sequencing was by immunoSEQ multiplex PCR. The top ten clones hold 4.5% to 5% of a sample with about 73,000 clones, 90% of them seen once. This specimen belongs to a study of technical replicates of blood from a few donors. Germline values: CDR1 SEHNR, CDR2 FQNEAQ (reference sequence). V was pared by 4 bases and J by 2 bases, with 5 bases of the junction left unmatched. The CDR3 contains 15 residues. The chain recombines TRBV7-9 with TRBJ2-1; 7 bases line up with TRBD2. What was sequenced was PBMCs. This receptor was obtained from a human donor in good health. Some clones in this sample may be carry-over from other donors' samples. The DNA for the CDR3 is TGTGCCAGCAGCTCAGCACTAGCGACCTACAATGAGCAGTTCTTC. Protein product: CASSSALATYNEQFF. Variable domain in full (rest from reference TRBV7-9 and TRBJ2-1): DTGVSQNPRHKITKRGQNVTFRCDPISEHNRLYWYRQTLGQGPEFLTYFQNEAQLEKSRLLSDRFSAERPKGSFSTLEIQRTEQGDSAMYLCASSSALATYNEQFFGPGTRLTVL.